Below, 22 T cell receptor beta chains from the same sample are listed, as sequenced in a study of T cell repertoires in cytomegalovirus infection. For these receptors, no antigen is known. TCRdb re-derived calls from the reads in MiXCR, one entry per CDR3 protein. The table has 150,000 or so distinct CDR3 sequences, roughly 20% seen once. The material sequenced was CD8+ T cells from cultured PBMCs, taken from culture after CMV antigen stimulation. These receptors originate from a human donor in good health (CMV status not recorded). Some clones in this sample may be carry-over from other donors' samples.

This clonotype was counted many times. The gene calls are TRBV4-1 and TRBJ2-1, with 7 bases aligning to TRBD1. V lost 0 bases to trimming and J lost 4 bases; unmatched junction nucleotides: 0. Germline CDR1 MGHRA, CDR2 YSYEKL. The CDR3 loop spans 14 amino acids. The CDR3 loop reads CASSQEGQYNEQFF. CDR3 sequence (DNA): TGCGCCAGCAGCCAAGAGGGACAGTACAATGAGCAGTTCTTC.

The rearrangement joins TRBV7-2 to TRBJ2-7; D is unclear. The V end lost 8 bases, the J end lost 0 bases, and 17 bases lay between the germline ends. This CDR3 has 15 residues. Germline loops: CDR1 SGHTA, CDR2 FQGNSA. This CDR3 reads CASGNWRSSSYEQYF. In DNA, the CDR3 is TGTGCCAGCGGAAACTGGCGTAGCAGCTCCTACGAGCAGTACTTC.

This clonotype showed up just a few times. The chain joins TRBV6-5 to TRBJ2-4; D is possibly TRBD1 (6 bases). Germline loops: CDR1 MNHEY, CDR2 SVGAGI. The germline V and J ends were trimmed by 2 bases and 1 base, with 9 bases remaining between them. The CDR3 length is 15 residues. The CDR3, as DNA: TGTGCCAGCAGTTACAATCAGGGGGCCAAAAACATTCAGTACTTC. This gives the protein CASSYNQGAKNIQYF.

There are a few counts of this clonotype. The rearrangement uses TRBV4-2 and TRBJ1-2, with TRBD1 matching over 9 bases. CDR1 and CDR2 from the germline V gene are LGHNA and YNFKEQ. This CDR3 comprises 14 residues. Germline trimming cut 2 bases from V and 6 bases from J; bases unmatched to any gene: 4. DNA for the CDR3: TGTGCCAGCAGCCAAAGCCGGGACAGGGATGGCTACACCTTC. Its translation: CASSQSRDRDGYTF.

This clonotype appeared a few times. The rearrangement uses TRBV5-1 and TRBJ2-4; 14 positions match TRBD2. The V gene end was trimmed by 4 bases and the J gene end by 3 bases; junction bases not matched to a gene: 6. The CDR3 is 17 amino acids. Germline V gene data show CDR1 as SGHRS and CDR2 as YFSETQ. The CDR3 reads CASSTRTSGGIKNIQYF. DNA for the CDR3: TGCGCCAGCAGCACTAGGACTAGCGGGGGGATCAAAAACATTCAGTACTTC. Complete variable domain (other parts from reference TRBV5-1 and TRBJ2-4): KAGVTQTPRYLIKTRGQQVTLSCSPISGHRSVSWYQQTPGQGLQFLFEYFSETQRNKGNFPGRFSGRQFSNSRSEMNVSTLELGDSALYLCASSTRTSGGIKNIQYFGAGTRLSVL.

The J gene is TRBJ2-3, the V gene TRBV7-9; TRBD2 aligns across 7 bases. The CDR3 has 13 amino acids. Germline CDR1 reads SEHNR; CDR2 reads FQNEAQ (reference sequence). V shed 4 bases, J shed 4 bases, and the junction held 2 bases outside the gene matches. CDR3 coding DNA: TGTGCCAGCAGCTGGGGAGGGGCAGATACGCAGTATTTT. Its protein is CASSWGGADTQYF. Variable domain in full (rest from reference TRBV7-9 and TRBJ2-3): DTGVSQNPRHKITKRGQNVTFRCDPISEHNRLYWYRQTLGQGPEFLTYFQNEAQLEKSRLLSDRFSAERPKGSFSTLEIQRTEQGDSAMYLCASSWGGADTQYFGPGTRLTVL.

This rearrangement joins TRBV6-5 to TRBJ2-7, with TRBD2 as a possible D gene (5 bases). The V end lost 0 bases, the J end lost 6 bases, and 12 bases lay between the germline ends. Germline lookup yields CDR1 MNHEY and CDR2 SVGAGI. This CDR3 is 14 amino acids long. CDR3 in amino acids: CASSYSMEASEQYF. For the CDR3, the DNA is TGTGCCAGCAGTTACTCCATGGAGGCTTCCGAGCAGTACTTC.

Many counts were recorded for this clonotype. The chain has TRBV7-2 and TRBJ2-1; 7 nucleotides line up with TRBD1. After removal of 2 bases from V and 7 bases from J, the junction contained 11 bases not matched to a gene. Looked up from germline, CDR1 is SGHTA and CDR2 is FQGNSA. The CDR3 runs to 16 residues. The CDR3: CASSLRGTARYNEQFF. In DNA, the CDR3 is TGTGCCAGCAGCTTAAGGGGGACAGCCCGTTATAATGAGCAGTTCTTC.

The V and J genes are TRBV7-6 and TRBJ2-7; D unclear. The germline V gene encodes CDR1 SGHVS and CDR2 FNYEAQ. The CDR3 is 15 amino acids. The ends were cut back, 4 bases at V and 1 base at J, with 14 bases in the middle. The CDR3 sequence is CASSSPNSWSYEQYF. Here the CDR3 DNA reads TGTGCCAGCAGCTCCCCGAATAGTTGGTCCTACGAGCAGTACTTC.

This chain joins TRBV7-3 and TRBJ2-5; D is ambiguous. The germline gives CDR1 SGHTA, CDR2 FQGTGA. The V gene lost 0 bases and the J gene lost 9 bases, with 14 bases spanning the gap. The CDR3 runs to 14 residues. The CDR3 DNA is TGTGCCAGCAGCTTAACGTGGGGTCTTGAGTCCCAGTACTTC. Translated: CASSLTWGLESQYF.

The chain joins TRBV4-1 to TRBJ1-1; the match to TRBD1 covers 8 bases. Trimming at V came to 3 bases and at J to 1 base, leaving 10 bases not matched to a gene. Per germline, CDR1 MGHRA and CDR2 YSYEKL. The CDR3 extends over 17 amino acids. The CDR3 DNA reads TGCGCCAGCAGCCAGGAACGACAGGGGATAACGAACACTGAAGCTTTCTTT. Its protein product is CASSQERQGITNTEAFF.

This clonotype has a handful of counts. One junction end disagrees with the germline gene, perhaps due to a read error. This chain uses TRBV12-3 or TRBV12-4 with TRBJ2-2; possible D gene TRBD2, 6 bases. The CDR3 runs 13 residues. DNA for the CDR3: TGTGCCAGCACTCTAGCGTACACCGGGGAGCTGTCTTTT. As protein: CASTLAYTGELSF.

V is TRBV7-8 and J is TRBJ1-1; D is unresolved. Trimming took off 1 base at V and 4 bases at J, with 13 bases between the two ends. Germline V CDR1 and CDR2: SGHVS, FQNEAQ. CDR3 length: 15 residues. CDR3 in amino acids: CASSLGVLRGTEAFF. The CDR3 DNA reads TGTGCCAGCAGCTTAGGGGTACTCCGGGGCACTGAAGCTTTCTTT.

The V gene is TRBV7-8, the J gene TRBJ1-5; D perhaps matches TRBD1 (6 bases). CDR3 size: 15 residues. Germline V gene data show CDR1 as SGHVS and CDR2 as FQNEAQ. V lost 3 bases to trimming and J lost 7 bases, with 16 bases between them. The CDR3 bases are TGTGCCAGCAGCTTCCTGGCAGGGGTCGGACAGCCCCAGCATTTT. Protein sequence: CASSFLAGVGQPQHF.

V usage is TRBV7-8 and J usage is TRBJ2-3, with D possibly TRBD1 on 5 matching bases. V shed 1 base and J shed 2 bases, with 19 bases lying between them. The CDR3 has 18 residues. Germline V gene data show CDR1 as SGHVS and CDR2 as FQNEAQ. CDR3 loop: CASSLDKGPGDNTDTQYF. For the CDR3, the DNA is TGTGCCAGCAGCTTAGATAAGGGGCCCGGAGACAACACAGATACGCAGTATTTT.

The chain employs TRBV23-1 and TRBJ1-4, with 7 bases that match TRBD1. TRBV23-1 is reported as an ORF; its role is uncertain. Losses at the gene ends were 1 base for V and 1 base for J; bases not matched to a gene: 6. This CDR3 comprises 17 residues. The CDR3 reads CASSQFDRAETNEKLFF. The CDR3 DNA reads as TGCGCCAGCAGTCAATTCGACAGGGCGGAAACTAATGAAAAACTGTTTTTT.

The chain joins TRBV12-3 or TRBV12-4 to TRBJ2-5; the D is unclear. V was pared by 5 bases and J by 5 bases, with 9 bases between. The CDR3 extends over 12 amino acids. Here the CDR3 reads CASSTVWETQYF. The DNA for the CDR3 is TGTGCCAGCAGTACAGTTTGGGAGACCCAGTACTTC.

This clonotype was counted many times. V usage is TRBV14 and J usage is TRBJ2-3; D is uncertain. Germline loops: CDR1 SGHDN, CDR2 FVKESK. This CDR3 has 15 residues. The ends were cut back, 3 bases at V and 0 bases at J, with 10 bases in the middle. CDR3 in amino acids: CASSQAWGSTDTQYF. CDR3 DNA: TGTGCCAGCAGCCAGGCCTGGGGAAGCACAGATACGCAGTATTTT.

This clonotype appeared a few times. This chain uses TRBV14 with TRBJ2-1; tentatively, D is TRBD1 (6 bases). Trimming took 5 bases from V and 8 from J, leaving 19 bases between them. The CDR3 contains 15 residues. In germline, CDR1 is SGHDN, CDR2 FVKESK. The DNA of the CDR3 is TGTGCCAGCAGCAAGATTGGCAGGGGAGTCGATGAGCAGTTCTTC. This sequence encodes CASSKIGRGVDEQFF.

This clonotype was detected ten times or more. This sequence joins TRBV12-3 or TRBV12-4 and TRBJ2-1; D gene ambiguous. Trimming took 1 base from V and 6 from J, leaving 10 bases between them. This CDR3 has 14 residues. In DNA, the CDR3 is TGTGCCAGCAGTTTAGGATCGGTTTCCAATGAGCAGTTCTTC. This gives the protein CASSLGSVSNEQFF.

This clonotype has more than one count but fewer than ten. The CDR3 loop reads CASSLSIPGVNTGELFF. Written as DNA, the CDR3 is TGTGCCAGCAGTTTATCTATCCCCGGAGTAAACACCGGGGAGCTGTTTTTT. The gene calls are TRBV27 and TRBJ2-2, with D hard to call. CDR3 size: 17 residues. V dropped 0 bases and J dropped 2 bases, with 13 bases sitting between them. Germline V gene sequence: CDR1 MNHEY, CDR2 SMNVEV (reference sequence).

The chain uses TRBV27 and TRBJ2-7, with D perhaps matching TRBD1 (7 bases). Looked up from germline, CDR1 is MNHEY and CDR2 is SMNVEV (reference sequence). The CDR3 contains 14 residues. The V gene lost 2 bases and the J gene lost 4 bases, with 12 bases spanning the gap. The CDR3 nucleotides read TGTGCCAGCAGTTTAGGGGGGACAGATTACGAGCAGTACTTC. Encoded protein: CASSLGGTDYEQYF.